This T cell receptor beta chain was recorded in a study of T cell responses to AZD1222 COVID-19 vaccine. Assay used: immunoSEQ multiplex PCR; TCRdb lists only in-frame clones, some missing. The top ten hold under 2% of the sample, which has 130,000 or so clones, under 95% seen once. Study-wide results and limits: Spike-specific TCR breadth rose after two AZD1222 doses, and depth rose as well. There were vaccine-associated CD4 TCRs across spike, dominant at 160-218 and 743-854.

The CDR3 has 14 residues. Germline CDR1 reads LGHDT; CDR2 reads YNNKEL (reference sequence). Trimming pared 4 bases from V and 1 base from J, leaving 10 bases between. Concerning this clone itself: The antigen is not known.

The sample here was peripheral blood, taken on day 0 of AZD1222 vaccination. The source is an adult in good health. The V call is TRBV3-1 (or the pseudogene TRBV3-2), the J call TRBJ2-5; D remains ambiguous. This CDR3 reads CASSPRQPQETQYF. CDR3 bases: TGTGCCAGCAGCCCGCGGCAGCCCCAAGAGACCCAGTACTTC.